This T cell receptor beta chain was recorded in a study of tumor and adjacent non-tumor tissue in lung cancer. Study-level information: Stage I to III disease affected about nine men and about 5 women aged roughly 30 to 76.

RNA was extracted from bulk tissue without any cell sorting. Notes on the study in general: Top 100 clones took a larger repertoire share in normal lung.

TCRbeta libraries were built with three rounds of nested PCR, modified from ARM-PCR. TCRdb re-called the multiplex PCR reads with MiXCR, one entry per CDR3 protein. The profile covers around 200,000 distinct CDR3 sequences, with 71% appearing a single time and almost 25% taken by the ten largest. In its sample, this clonotype was seen many times. Its specificity is unknown. The CDR3 runs to 17 residues. Germline V gene lookup returns CDR1 DFQATT and CDR2 SNEGSKA (reference sequence). V dropped 8 bases and J dropped 13 bases, with 33 bases sitting between them. The chain has TRBV20-1 and TRBJ1-6, with D perhaps matching TRBD1 (6 bases). The source is a man aged 55 to 70 with non-small cell lung cancer. The sequenced material came from lung tumor tissue. The CDR3 sequence is CSTLKPKQGGDNFPLHF. The CDR3, as DNA: TGCAGTACATTAAAACCCAAACAGGGAGGGGATAATTTCCCCCTCCACTTT.